A single sample is the source of the 31 T cell receptor beta chains below, sequenced in a study of CD8 T cells in ankylosing spondylitis. MiXCR, run by TCRdb on the 5' RACE reads, gives a single entry per CDR3 protein. The table includes around 250,000 distinct CDR3 sequences, around 11% detected once. Material: blood, either unsorted or a sorted T cell fraction (not recorded which). Source of these receptors: a male donor with ankylosing spondylitis or in good health (not recorded which).

In its sample, this clonotype was seen a few times. This chain connects TRBV28 to TRBJ2-7, with 8 bases matching TRBD2. V lost 8 bases to trimming and J lost 5 bases; unmatched junction nucleotides: 2. The V gene's germline CDR1 is MDHEN and CDR2 SYDVKM. The CDR3 is made up of 11 amino acids. For the CDR3, the DNA is TGTGCCAGCCGGGAGGGCAACGAGCAGTACTTC. Its translation: CASREGNEQYF.

This clonotype was counted many times. The rearrangement joins TRBV6-6 to TRBJ2-7; weak D call: TRBD2 (6 bases). The V gene lost 0 bases and the J gene lost 6 bases, with 9 bases spanning the gap. The CDR3 has 13 residues. CDR1 and CDR2 (germline): MNHNY, SVGAGI (reference sequence). The CDR3 DNA sequence: TGTGCCAGCAGTTACTCGAGCGGGTCCGAGCAGTACTTC. Protein sequence: CASSYSSGSEQYF.

This clonotype was recorded at least ten times. The V gene is TRBV5-1, the J gene TRBJ2-1; no definite D call. CDR1 SGHRS and CDR2 YFSETQ come from the germline V gene. There are 14 residues in the CDR3. V dropped 1 base and J dropped 6 bases, with 11 bases sitting between them. For the CDR3, the DNA is TGCGCCAGCAGCTTGCGCGGACCCCGCAATGAGCAGTTCTTC. It encodes CASSLRGPRNEQFF.

This rearrangement joins TRBV25-1 to TRBJ2-1, with TRBD2 as a possible D gene (5 bases). Germline V CDR1 and CDR2: MGHDK, SYGVNS. With 8 bases removed from V and 2 bases from J, the gap between germline ends came to 16 bases. The CDR3 length is 15 residues. CDR3 amino acids: CASLGLGAPYNEQFF. CDR3 DNA: TGTGCCAGCCTAGGACTTGGAGCGCCCTACAATGAGCAGTTCTTC.

This clonotype came up many times. The CDR3 DNA reads TGCAGCGTTGTGGACAGGGGGCTTGGGAATCAGCCCCAGCATTTT. Protein product: CSVVDRGLGNQPQHF. This sequence joins TRBV29-1 and TRBJ1-5; 11 positions agree with TRBD1. Germline CDR1 reads SQVTM; CDR2 reads ANQGSEA. The CDR3 has 15 amino acids. V shed 4 bases, J shed 4 bases, and the junction held 6 bases outside the gene matches.

This clonotype was picked up many times. CDR3 DNA sequence: TGTGCCAGCAGTTCGAACAGGGGGGACTACACCTTC. Its translation: CASSSNRGDYTF. J is TRBJ1-2 and V is TRBV6-5, with 8 bases aligning to TRBD1. Germline V gene data show CDR1 as MNHEY and CDR2 as SVGAGI. J was trimmed by 10 bases and V by 4 bases; bases with no gene match: 5. The CDR3 covers 12 residues.

This clonotype was detected ten times or more. V usage is TRBV20-1 and J usage is TRBJ2-1, with 7 nucleotides matching TRBD2. The CDR3 sequence is 14 residues long. V shed 5 bases, J shed 7 bases, and the junction held 11 bases outside the gene matches. Per the germline V gene, CDR1 is DFQATT and CDR2 is SNEGSKA (reference sequence). In nucleotides, the CDR3 is TGCAGTGCTGAAACCACCGGGACTACTAATGAGCAGTTCTTC. Translation: CSAETTGTTNEQFF.

This clonotype has ten or more counts. The chain couples TRBV7-8 to TRBJ2-2, with D perhaps matching TRBD1 (5 bases). V shed 2 bases and J shed 0 bases, with 16 bases lying between them. Germline V CDR1 and CDR2: SGHVS, FQNEAQ. This CDR3 has 18 amino acids. The CDR3 here is CASSLRAAGPANTGELFF. The CDR3 DNA sequence: TGTGCCAGCAGCTTACGTGCCGCAGGGCCTGCGAACACCGGGGAGCTGTTTTTT.

The sample holds many counts of this clonotype. The chain is built from TRBV18 and TRBJ1-2; D gene uncertain. V lost 4 bases to trimming and J lost 6 bases, with 12 bases between them. Germline V gives CDR1 KGHSH, CDR2 LQKENI. CDR3 size: 13 residues. The CDR3 DNA reads as TGTGCCAGCTCACTGGACCGGACCCATGGCTACACCTTC. Translating it yields CASSLDRTHGYTF.

This clonotype was counted many times. The rearrangement links TRBV15 to TRBJ2-7; 10 bases are shared with TRBD1. The CDR3 extends over 15 amino acids. V trimming: 4 bases; J trimming: 1 base; junction bases outside the gene matches: 4. Germline loops: CDR1 LNHNV, CDR2 YYDKDF (reference sequence). The CDR3 DNA reads TGTGCCACCAGCATAAGGGACAGGGGTTCCTACGAGCAGTACTTC. This encodes CATSIRDRGSYEQYF.

This clonotype was counted at least ten times. The chain links TRBV6-5 to TRBJ2-3, with 9 nucleotides matching TRBD1. V was pared by 2 bases and J by 9 bases, with 9 bases of the junction left unmatched. Germline V gene lookup returns CDR1 MNHEY and CDR2 SVGAGI. The CDR3 is 15 residues long. This CDR3 reads CASSYGTGFYPTQYF. CDR3 bases: TGTGCCAGCAGTTACGGGACAGGGTTTTACCCAACGCAGTATTTT.

This clonotype was observed a handful of times. The chain employs TRBV20-1 and TRBJ1-5, with 7 bases aligning to TRBD1. CDR1 is DFQATT and CDR2 is SNEGSKA in the germline V gene (reference sequence). This CDR3 spans 15 amino acids. V shed 3 bases, J shed 5 bases, and the junction held 10 bases outside the gene matches. The CDR3 nucleotides read TGCAGTGCTAGTCTGGTGACAGGGTGGGATCAGCCCCAGCATTTT. This translates into CSASLVTGWDQPQHF.

This clonotype has ten or more counts. The chain carries TRBV7-6 and TRBJ2-3; no clear D. This CDR3 comprises 14 residues. The V gene lost 10 bases and the J gene lost 0 bases, with 14 bases spanning the gap. Per the germline V gene, CDR1 is SGHVS and CDR2 is FNYEAQ. CDR3 sequence reads: CATKTVTSTDTQYF. CDR3 DNA sequence: TGTGCCACCAAGACTGTTACTAGCACAGATACGCAGTATTTT.

The chain joins TRBV7-9 to TRBJ2-5; 7 bases agree with TRBD1. Germline-derived CDR1 and CDR2 are SEHNR and FQNEAQ (reference sequence). The CDR3 sequence is 15 residues long. With 5 bases clipped from V and 13 bases from J, the junction kept 19 bases outside the gene matches. The CDR3 DNA is TGTGCCAGCAGCATTGGACCGGGACAGCCTATTCCGCTGTACTTC. This gives the protein CASSIGPGQPIPLYF.

CDR3 loop: CASRSPRDSYNEQFF. As DNA, the CDR3 is TGTGCCAGTAGATCCCCTCGGGACTCCTACAATGAGCAGTTCTTC. The chain has TRBV19 and TRBJ2-1, with TRBD2 as a possible D gene (5 bases). The germline V gene has CDR1 LNHDA and CDR2 SQIVND (reference sequence). V gave up 6 bases and J gave up 0 bases, with 12 bases separating them. This CDR3 comprises 15 residues.

The V gene is TRBV9, the J gene TRBJ2-2, with TRBD2 matching over 11 bases. Trimming cost V 0 bases and J 4 bases; bases outside gene matches: 2. This CDR3 has 16 amino acids. CDR1 is SGDLS, CDR2 YYNGEE, per germline. CDR3 region: CASSVGLAGITGELFF. In DNA, the CDR3 is TGTGCCAGCAGCGTAGGACTAGCGGGAATCACCGGGGAGCTGTTTTTT.

A note on this clonotype: A much larger clone is a single base away; this may be a read error. The rearrangement uses TRBV3-1 and TRBJ2-1; D unclear. CDR1 and CDR2 (germline): LGHDT, YNNKEL (reference sequence). The CDR3 totals 14 residues. CDR3 protein: CVSSQVGPYNEQFF. DNA for the CDR3: TGTGTCAGCAGCCAAGTCGGACCCTACAATGAGCAGTTCTTC.

This clonotype was picked up many times. The chain has TRBV5-1 and TRBJ2-1; no firm D call. The CDR3 length is 13 residues. The germline V gene encodes CDR1 SGHRS and CDR2 YFSETQ. Trimming took off 4 bases at V and 4 bases at J, with 9 bases between the two ends. CDR3 nucleotide sequence: TGCGCCAGCAGCCTCATAGCTTACAATGAGCAGTTCTTC. It yields the protein CASSLIAYNEQFF. The full variable domain, in which reference TRBV5-1 and TRBJ2-1 provide the parts outside the CDR3, is KAGVTQTPRYLIKTRGQQVTLSCSPISGHRSVSWYQQTPGQGLQFLFEYFSETQRNKGNFPGRFSGRQFSNSRSEMNVSTLELGDSALYLCASSLIAYNEQFFGPGTRLTVL.

This clonotype turned up a few times. The rearrangement uses TRBV10-3 and TRBJ1-1; D unclear. The V gene lost 0 bases and the J gene lost 4 bases, with 15 bases spanning the gap. The V gene's germline CDR1 is ENHRY and CDR2 SYGVKD. This CDR3 spans 16 amino acids. The CDR3 is CAISESGVAGFTEAFF. The CDR3 DNA sequence: TGTGCCATCAGTGAGTCGGGAGTTGCGGGGTTCACTGAAGCTTTCTTT.

This clonotype was detected ten times or more. V usage is TRBV4-1 and J usage is TRBJ2-3; D gene unclear. Germline V lookup: CDR1 MGHRA, CDR2 YSYEKL. The V end lost 1 base, the J end lost 8 bases, and 7 bases lay between the germline ends. This CDR3 has 12 amino acids. Here the CDR3 DNA reads TGCGCCAGCAGCCAAGTGGGCGGTACGCAGTATTTT. It specifies CASSQVGGTQYF.

This clonotype showed up many times. The V call is TRBV5-1, the J call TRBJ1-2, with 7 bases identical to TRBD1. The CDR3 loop spans 14 amino acids. V trimming: 1 base; J trimming: 4 bases; junction bases outside the gene matches: 4. CDR1 is SGHRS, CDR2 YFSETQ, per germline. In DNA form, the CDR3 reads TGCGCCAGCAGCTTGCAGCCAGGGGGCTATGGCTACACCTTC. Translation: CASSLQPGGYGYTF.

Many counts were recorded for this clonotype. The chain couples TRBV5-1 to TRBJ2-2, with D perhaps TRBD1 (6 bases). V lost 5 bases and J lost 9, with 14 bases in between. Per germline, CDR1 SGHRS and CDR2 YFSETQ. This CDR3 comprises 13 residues. In DNA form, the CDR3 reads TGCGCCAGCAGTCCGCAACAGGGTAGGGAGCTGTTTTTT. It yields the protein CASSPQQGRELFF. Full variable domain (outside the CDR3, taken from reference TRBV5-1 and TRBJ2-2): KAGVTQTPRYLIKTRGQQVTLSCSPISGHRSVSWYQQTPGQGLQFLFEYFSETQRNKGNFPGRFSGRQFSNSRSEMNVSTLELGDSALYLCASSPQQGRELFFGEGSRLTVL.

This clonotype has a handful of counts. The J gene is TRBJ1-1, the V gene TRBV4-1, with D possibly being TRBD1 (5 bases). The length of the CDR3 is 15 residues. Germline lookup yields CDR1 MGHRA and CDR2 YSYEKL. V dropped 4 bases and J dropped 4 bases, with 16 bases sitting between them. Written as DNA, the CDR3 is TGCGCCAGCAGCCCTCGACAGTGGCGAGGCACTGAAGCTTTCTTT. Its translation: CASSPRQWRGTEAFF.

A few counts support this clonotype. This sequence joins TRBV5-5 and TRBJ2-1, with D perhaps TRBD1 or TRBD2 (5 bases each). From germline, CDR1 is SGHKS and CDR2 YYEKEE (reference sequence). The CDR3 is made up of 15 amino acids. V lost 6 bases to trimming and J lost 2 bases, with 15 bases between them. CDR3 sequence: CASTLVGGPYNEQFF. Written as DNA, the CDR3 is TGTGCCAGCACCCTTGTTGGGGGACCCTACAATGAGCAGTTCTTC.

This clonotype occurred many times. V is TRBV3-1 and J is TRBJ2-7, with D tentatively TRBD2 (6 bases). Trimming took 3 bases from V and 4 from J, leaving 13 bases between them. The CDR3 runs to 14 residues. Germline V gene sequence: CDR1 LGHDT, CDR2 YNNKEL (reference sequence). CDR3 in DNA: TGTGCCAGCAGCCATTTGGTGGAGGGGTACGAGCAGTACTTC. Protein: CASSHLVEGYEQYF.

The rearrangement joins TRBV7-9 to TRBJ1-5; TRBD1 matches 9 bases. CDR3 size: 16 residues. The V gene end was trimmed by 5 bases and the J gene end by 4 bases; junction bases not matched to a gene: 9. CDR1 is SEHNR and CDR2 is FQNEAQ in the germline V gene (reference sequence). CDR3 sequence (DNA): TGTGCCAGCAGCCAGGACAGGGGACCCATTAATCAGCCCCAGCATTTT. This encodes CASSQDRGPINQPQHF.

This clonotype has just a few counts. The chain uses TRBV5-1 and TRBJ2-3; the match to TRBD2 covers 8 bases. Trimming removed 3 bases from V and 0 bases from J; junction bases left unmatched: 3. CDR1 is SGHRS, CDR2 YFSETQ, per germline. CDR3 size: 15 residues. CDR3 region: CASSSGLASTDTQYF. CDR3 sequence (DNA): TGCGCCAGCAGCTCTGGACTAGCTAGCACAGATACGCAGTATTTT.

The rearrangement joins TRBV7-6 to TRBJ2-5, with D possibly being TRBD2 (6 bases). With 8 bases removed from V and 1 base from J, the gap between germline ends came to 8 bases. From germline, CDR1 is SGHVS and CDR2 FNYEAQ. CDR3 length: 12 amino acids. The CDR3 DNA follows: TGTGCCAGCGGGAGGACCCAAGAGACCCAGTACTTC. Protein product: CASGRTQETQYF.

This clonotype was observed at least ten times. The chain employs TRBV6-1 and TRBJ1-2; D is unresolved. V was trimmed by 5 bases and J by 1 base, leaving 11 bases between them. The CDR3 extends over 14 amino acids. Germline V gene data show CDR1 as MNHNS and CDR2 as SASEGT. For the CDR3, the DNA is TGTGCCAGCAGTCAGACAACCCATAACTATGGCTACACCTTC. Protein product: CASSQTTHNYGYTF.

This clonotype was seen many times. The CDR3 sequence: CASSWDSMNTEAFF. The DNA for the CDR3 is TGCGCCAGCAGCTGGGACAGCATGAACACTGAAGCTTTCTTT. The V call is TRBV5-1, the J call TRBJ1-1; 7 bases are a match to TRBD1. The CDR3 sequence is 14 residues long. V lost 3 bases and J lost 0; bases outside the gene matches: 2. Germline values: CDR1 SGHRS, CDR2 YFSETQ.

There are many counts of this clonotype. The gene calls are TRBV9 and TRBJ2-7; the D gene is possibly TRBD2 (6 bases). Germline V lookup: CDR1 SGDLS, CDR2 YYNGEE. V gave up 4 bases and J gave up 2 bases, with 13 bases separating them. CDR3 length: 14 residues. The CDR3 loop is CASSSASVAYEQYF. CDR3 DNA: TGTGCCAGCAGCTCAGCTAGCGTCGCCTACGAGCAGTACTTC.